These 5 T cell receptor beta chains came from one sample sequenced in a study of T cell responses to AZD1222 COVID-19 vaccine. The method was immunoSEQ multiplex PCR; TCRdb's version includes in-frame clones alone and lacks a portion of them. This sample has 110,000 or so clones; approximately 89% occur once, and the top ten carry 4.5%. The source was peripheral blood, collected on day 0 of AZD1222 vaccination. These receptors were collected from an adult in good health.

J is TRBJ1-4 and V is TRBV4-1; TRBD1 aligns across 8 bases. The CDR3 is 15 residues long. Trimming cost V 5 bases and J 8 bases; bases outside gene matches: 10. Germline V gives CDR1 MGHRA, CDR2 YSYEKL. The CDR3: CASSTPDRVEEKLFF. For the CDR3, the DNA is TGCGCCAGCAGCACCCCGGACAGGGTAGAGGAAAAACTGTTTTTT.

Remarks on this clone: The junction and the germline gene differ at one end; a read error may be behind it. The chain couples TRBV5-1 to TRBJ2-1; D is undetermined. The CDR3 runs 15 residues. The germline gives CDR1 SGHRS, CDR2 YFSETQ. CDR3 residues: CASNLAVLSSNEQFF. CDR3 bases: TGCGCCAGCAACTTGGCGGTATTGAGTTCCAATGAGCAGTTCTTC. Full variable domain (rest looked up from reference TRBV5-1 and TRBJ2-1): KAGVTQTPRYLIKTRGQQVTLSCSPISGHRSVSWYQQTPGQGLQFLFEYFSETQRNKGNFPGRFSGRQFSNSRSEMNVSTLELGDSALYLCASNLAVLSSNEQFFGPGTRLTVL.

The rearrangement uses TRBV7-6 and TRBJ2-7; 8 bases agree with TRBD1. Germline V gene sequence: CDR1 SGHVS, CDR2 FNYEAQ. V shed 5 bases, J shed 4 bases, and the junction held 4 bases outside the gene matches. The CDR3 contains 13 residues. In nucleotides, the CDR3 is TGTGCCAGCAGCCCCGGACAGGGTTACGAGCAGTACTTC. It is translated as CASSPGQGYEQYF.

V is TRBV4-3 and J is TRBJ2-5; 7 bases match TRBD1. The germline V gene encodes CDR1 LGHNA and CDR2 YSLEER. This CDR3 has 15 amino acids. J was trimmed by 5 bases and V by 0 bases; bases with no gene match: 6. The CDR3 here is CASSQDWGQLETQYF. In DNA form, the CDR3 reads TGCGCCAGCAGCCAAGATTGGGGACAGTTGGAGACCCAGTACTTC.

For the CDR3, the DNA is TGCGCCAGCAGCTTTGTAAGCGGGGGAGGCGATACGCAGTATTTT. It specifies CASSFVSGGGDTQYF. This chain links TRBV5-1 with TRBJ2-3; 8 bases match TRBD2. Looked up from germline, CDR1 is SGHRS and CDR2 is YFSETQ. This CDR3 is built from 15 residues. The V segment lost 2 bases and the J segment 6 bases; nucleotides outside the gene matches: 8.